The text below deals with one T cell receptor beta chain. Its antigen is not identified. This sample is part of a study of T cells expressing NK-cell markers. As for the study in general: The TCR beta repertoires originated in sorted CD3+CD56+NKG2C+, CD3+CD56+NKG2C- and CD3+CD56-NKG2C+ T cells. Sequenced donors, eight in total, included seven who were HCMV-seropositive and one who was seronegative.

The germline gives CDR1 SGHRS, CDR2 YFSETQ. The CDR3 consists of 13 residues. Study outcomes and limitations: Researchers report these clonotypes also headed the CD3+CD56-NKG2C+ fraction in several donors.

A 5'RACE template switching approach incorporating UMIs was used to make TCR beta cDNA. With the 5' RACE reads reprocessed, TCRdb shows one record per CDR3 protein and no DNA. This repertoire includes approximately 550,000 distinct CDR3 sequences. This receptor was taken from a man between 18 and 29 years old in good health. Sequencing was performed on blood T cells: a sorted CD56 or NKG2C T cell subset, CD4+ or CD8+ T cells, or bulk PBMC T cells (not recorded which). The chain recombines TRBV5-1 with TRBJ2-5; lacking DNA, the TRBD1 call made by TCRdb goes unchecked. The CDR3 is CASGGSYQETQYF.